Listed here are 11 T cell receptor beta chains from one sample, sequenced in a study of lymphopenia after photon versus proton radiotherapy (dated by TCRdb to between 2018 and 2021). The library was produced with the immunoSEQ multiplex PCR assay. This is the immuneACCESS table as TCRdb keeps it, with only in-frame sequences that have V and J called. A part of the clones is gone; compared with another copy, unresolved V genes explain less than half, and the rest is unexplained. A total of 13,000 or so clones appear in this sample, about 88% of them only once. Roughly 4% of the sample lies in the top ten. The sample here was peripheral blood, taken from a patient treated with photon-based radiotherapy. The receptors stem from a man in his 60s with pancreatic cancer.

The chain recombines TRBV9 with TRBJ2-7, with a possible D match to TRBD2 (6 bases). This CDR3 has 15 residues. Per the germline V gene, CDR1 is SGDLS and CDR2 is YYNGEE. Deletions cut 4 bases from V and 0 bases from J, with 14 bases between. CDR3 sequence (DNA): TGTGCCAGCAGCTTGGGGACTTCGAACTCCTACGAGCAGTACTTC. Translating gives CASSLGTSNSYEQYF.

CDR3 protein: CASRGSTGPRRGHGYTF. The CDR3 nucleotides read TGTGCCAGCAGAGGTTCGACAGGGCCCAGGAGAGGCCATGGCTACACCTTC. The chain carries TRBV2 and TRBJ1-2; 7 bases map to TRBD1. CDR1 is SNHLY, CDR2 FYNNEI, per germline. J gave up 6 bases and V 6 bases, and 19 bases lay outside the gene matches. There are 17 residues in the CDR3.

The V call is TRBV11-2, the J call TRBJ1-6; D is perhaps TRBD1 (6 bases). The CDR3 contains 16 residues. V lost 5 bases to trimming and J lost 7 bases, with 18 bases between them. Germline V gene lookup returns CDR1 SGHAT and CDR2 FQNNGV. The CDR3 spells CASSAEGGRRNSPLHF. The CDR3 DNA reads as TGTGCCAGCAGCGCAGAGGGGGGACGCCGAAATTCACCCCTCCACTTT.

This clone was picked up one time. This chain joins TRBV4-3 and TRBJ2-1; TRBD2 aligns across 11 bases. CDR1 is LGHNA, CDR2 YSLEER, per germline. This CDR3 is 18 amino acids long. Trimming took 2 bases from V and 1 from J; bases not matched to a gene: 7. CDR3 region: CASSQKVAGGLSYNEQFF. In nucleotides, the CDR3 is TGCGCCAGCAGCCAAAAAGTAGCGGGGGGGCTATCCTACAATGAGCAGTTCTTC.

The genes are TRBV27 and TRBJ2-5; unclear D gene. The germline gives CDR1 MNHEY, CDR2 SMNVEV (reference sequence). The CDR3 loop spans 13 amino acids. V shed 3 bases and J shed 5 bases, with 10 bases lying between them. The CDR3 protein is CASSFVAWETQYF. CDR3 in DNA: TGTGCCAGCAGTTTCGTGGCATGGGAGACCCAGTACTTC.

V gene TRBV5-5 combines with J gene TRBJ1-2, with D unclear. Germline loops: CDR1 SGHKS, CDR2 YYEKEE (reference sequence). The CDR3 is made up of 16 amino acids. The germline V and J ends were trimmed by 6 bases and 1 base, with 19 bases remaining between them. CDR3 residues: CASTPQFGQINYGYTF. In DNA form, the CDR3 reads TGTGCCAGCACCCCCCAGTTCGGGCAGATTAACTATGGCTACACCTTC.

The V gene is TRBV12-5, the J gene TRBJ1-2; D not resolved. The CDR3 loop spans 11 amino acids. The V gene lost 3 bases and the J gene lost 8 bases, with 7 bases spanning the gap. Germline assignment: CDR1 LGHNT and CDR2 FRNRAP. The CDR3 spells CASGFPSGYTF. The CDR3 bases are TGTGCTAGTGGTTTTCCAAGCGGCTACACCTTC. Variable domain in full (rest from reference TRBV12-5 and TRBJ1-2): DARVTQTPRHKVTEMGQEVTMRCQPILGHNTVFWYRQTMMQGLELLAYFRNRAPLDDSGMPKDRFSAEMPDATLATLKIQPSEPRDSAVYFCASGFPSGYTFGSGTRLTVV.

This chain joins TRBV7-3 and TRBJ2-2; D is possibly TRBD1 or TRBD2 (5 bases each). Between the trimmed V and J ends, which lost 0 bases and 1 base, there was a span of 12 bases. Germline-derived CDR1 and CDR2 are SGHTA and FQGTGA. CDR3 length equals 17 residues. Here the CDR3 DNA reads TGTGCCAGCAGCTTAACGGGACCAATGAAGAACACCGGGGAGCTGTTTTTT. Translated, it gives CASSLTGPMKNTGELFF.

The rearrangement uses TRBV6-9 and TRBJ1-1; 8 positions agree with TRBD1. Germline trimming cut 3 bases from V and 6 bases from J; bases unmatched to any gene: 6. Germline CDR1 and CDR2: MNHGY and SVAAGI. The CDR3 totals 14 residues. The CDR3, as DNA: TGTGCCAGCAGTTACACGGCGACAGGGGCTGAAGCTTTCTTT. Translated, it gives CASSYTATGAEAFF.

J is TRBJ1-6 and V is TRBV9; tentatively, D is TRBD1 (6 bases). This CDR3 contains 15 residues. Germline CDR1 and CDR2: SGDLS and YYNGEE. V dropped 3 bases and J dropped 4 bases, with 11 bases sitting between them. Here the CDR3 DNA reads TGTGCCAGCAGCGATAGGACAGATTATAATTCACCCCTCCACTTT. This codes for CASSDRTDYNSPLHF. The full variable domain, completed using reference TRBV9 and TRBJ1-6, is DSGVTQTPKHLITATGQRVTLRCSPRSGDLSVYWYQQSLDQGLQFLIQYYNGEERAKGNILERFSAQQFPDLHSELNLSSLELGDSALYFCASSDRTDYNSPLHFGNGTRLTVT.

A single count supports this clone. The V call is TRBV4-2, the J call TRBJ2-3; no clear D. The CDR3 totals 17 residues. Trimming removed 2 bases at V and 4 bases at J, with 19 bases between. Germline V gene data show CDR1 as LGHNA and CDR2 as YNFKEQ. CDR3 sequence: CASSQRVAPQRPDTQYF. The CDR3 region has the DNA TGTGCCAGCAGCCAACGCGTAGCTCCTCAACGCCCAGATACGCAGTATTTT.